This T cell receptor (beta chain) appears in the sequencing data of a study of sequential checkpoint blockade in melanoma. About the research overall: First-line arms were nivolumab then ipilimumab, or the reverse, randomized 1:1. Both treatment sequences were followed by maintenance nivolumab.

TCRdb keeps only in-frame clones here, not all; method: immunoSEQ multiplex PCR. The sample holds approximately 37,000 clones; about four fifths are singletons and the top ten take 4.5% to 7%. Between the trimmed V and J ends, which lost 11 bases and 4 bases, there was a span of 11 bases. This CDR3 contains 12 residues. Germline assignment: CDR1 SEHNR and CDR2 FQNEAQ (reference sequence). Treatment of the sample: randomized to nivolumab then ipilimumab (arm A) or the reverse (arm B). No patient had prior DNA-damaging chemotherapy. Sorted cells were live CD3+CD8+, lacking CD19 and CD56, from PBMCs. V is TRBV7-9 and J is TRBJ2-2; D might be TRBD2 (5 bases). The sequence came from a human donor with melanoma. This material consisted of CD8+ T cells sorted from blood (inferred from file names), taken from a patient given nivolumab and ipilimumab in sequence. CDR3 residues: CASSAGTGELFF. The CDR3 DNA follows: TGTGCCTCCAGCGCGGGCACCGGGGAGCTGTTTTTT.